This T cell receptor (beta chain) was observed in a study of cytomegalovirus exposure and HLA in healthy donors. This clone occurred a few times. 13 Jbeta primers and 60 Vbeta primers were used for the PCR. Some clones are missing from TCRdb's copy, which holds only in-frame ones; the method was immunoSEQ multiplex PCR. The profile shows about 170,000 clones, approximately 80% of them singletons. The CDR3 has 14 residues. Germline CDR1 and CDR2: LGHNT and FRNRAP. The ends were cut back, 2 bases at V and 6 bases at J, with 14 bases in the middle. This receptor was taken from a woman aged 18-30 years in good health and CMV-seronegative. This sequence joins TRBV12-5 and TRBJ2-7; perhaps TRBD1 as D (6 bases). Sequencing input: PBMCs. CDR3 protein: CASGLLGDNLEQYF. CDR3 sequence (DNA): TGTGCTAGTGGTTTGTTAGGGGACAACCTCGAGCAGTACTTC.